Sequencing of this T cell receptor (beta chain) was carried out in a study of cytomegalovirus exposure and HLA in healthy donors. Whole-study results and caveats: It emerged from a later analysis that several of the most significant clusters appeared to be linked to common viral pathogens. A classifier reportedly called cytomegalovirus status with high sensitivity and specificity. Compared with the roughly 670-donor mean, an Asian-associated ancestry cluster reportedly had fewer N-insertions, according to a later analysis.

Concerning this clone: Its antigen is currently unknown.

Unrecorded immune exposure was likely among donors, who were nominally healthy when sampled. This PCR relied on a set of 60 Vbeta primers and 13 Jbeta primers. Measured with immunoSEQ multiplex PCR; TCRdb has only the in-frame clones, and not every one. This sample yields roughly 170,000 clones, of which approximately 80% are seen a single time; under 5% belongs to the top ten. The sample was PBMCs. The TCR originated in a man aged 18 to 30 in good health and CMV-seronegative.

CDR3 nucleotide sequence: TGTGCCAGCAGTCTCGGCTACGAGCAGTACTTC. Translated, it gives CASSLGYEQYF. This chain uses TRBV25-1 with TRBJ2-7; D gene ambiguous. The V gene's germline CDR1 is MGHDK and CDR2 SYGVNS. The CDR3 consists of 11 residues. Trimming removed 5 bases from V and 3 bases from J, with 5 bases in between.